This record covers a single TCR beta chain. Its antigen is unknown. The data were taken from a study of cytomegalovirus exposure and HLA in healthy donors. From the 120-subject validation cohort, which was separate from the roughly 630-subject first cohort, the donors were drawn. Study-level points and caveats: High specificity and sensitivity for cytomegalovirus status were reported for the classifier. Clusters of TCRs from the first cohort tended to co-occur in the roughly 120 validation repertoires (as a later analysis found).

Profiling relied on immunoSEQ multiplex PCR, and the TCRdb table lists in-frame clones only, not all of them. The sample comprises roughly 230,000 clones, around 90% of which are singletons, and 3% to 3.5% rests with the top ten. The TCR originated in a woman in her thirties in good health and CMV-seronegative. The sequenced material came from PBMCs.

As DNA, the CDR3 is TGCAGTGCTAGAGAGCCCAACGAAGCTTTCTTT. Translating gives CSAREPNEAFF. The J gene is TRBJ1-1, the V gene TRBV20-1; no clear D gene. CDR1 and CDR2 from the germline V gene are DFQATT and SNEGSKA (reference sequence). The CDR3 is 11 residues long. Between the trimmed V and J ends, which lost 0 bases and 8 bases, there was a span of 7 bases.